This entry features one TCR beta chain sequence. The antigen remains unidentified. V shed 4 bases, J shed 5 bases, and the junction held 5 bases outside the gene matches. The CDR3 sequence is 14 residues long. Germline V lookup: CDR1 SGHTA, CDR2 FQGNSA. The data were taken from a study of siplizumab effects on memory and regulatory T cells. Some 100,000 TCR templates per sample were assayed. TCRdb keeps only in-frame clones here, not all; method: immunoSEQ multiplex PCR. The sample comprises 57,000 or so clones, 65% to 80% of which are singletons, and 0.4% to 0.45% rests with the top ten. Whole-study results and caveats: It seemed that naive T cells were more diverse than memory cells and were major contributors to the alloresponse. No functional test confirmed suppression by proliferating siplizumab-culture Tregs. To unstimulated subsets, only a minor fraction of alloreactive clones could be mapped.

This TCR was sampled from a human donor in good health. Sequencing used memory CD4+ T cells sorted from blood. V usage is TRBV7-2 and J usage is TRBJ2-1, with 7 bases identical to TRBD1. The CDR3 spells CASSWRQGNNEQFF. As DNA, the CDR3 is TGTGCCAGCAGCTGGCGACAGGGAAACAATGAGCAGTTCTTC.